This TCR beta chain derives from a study of blood T cell repertoires in COVID-19. Assay: immunoSEQ multiplex PCR; the TCRdb copy retains only in-frame clones and omits some. The sample carries around 100,000 clones, roughly 85% recorded once. Germline V gene data show CDR1 as MDHEN and CDR2 as SYDVKM. Trimming pared 5 bases from V and 3 bases from J, leaving 13 bases between. There are 14 residues in the CDR3. Sequences were obtained from peripheral blood. The receptor was isolated from a man in his fifties or sixties in a cohort sampled during active COVID-19. The chain recombines TRBV28 with TRBJ1-2; tentative D call: TRBD1 (5 bases). The CDR3 loop is CASSGPRGDYGYTF. The CDR3 nucleotides are TGTGCCAGCAGTGGGCCCCGGGGGGACTATGGCTACACCTTC.